Shown below are 19 T cell receptor beta chains from a single sample sequenced in a study of cytomegalovirus exposure and HLA in healthy donors (dated by TCRdb to about 2017). The library was prepared using the immunoSEQ multiplex PCR assay. In its TCRdb copy, this immuneACCESS table keeps in-frame sequences only and misses some clones. Where compared with another copy, unresolved V genes explain less than half of these, and the others have no known cause. The sample table holds approximately 70,000 clones, of which around 93% were seen once. The ten largest clones add up to roughly 0.94% of the sample. Sequenced sample: PBMCs. Source of these receptors: a woman aged 18-30 years in good health and CMV-seronegative.

This clone was seen just once. The V and J genes are TRBV6-5 and TRBJ2-7; 7 bases match TRBD1. Looked up from germline, CDR1 is MNHEY and CDR2 is SVGAGI. This CDR3 has 14 residues. V lost 6 bases, J lost 4 bases, and 9 bases stayed unmatched. CDR3 coding DNA: TGTGCCAGCAGCTTAACCGGGACAGTATACGAGCAGTACTTC. This sequence encodes CASSLTGTVYEQYF.

The rearrangement links TRBV28 to TRBJ2-1, with 14 bases identical to TRBD2. This CDR3 has 17 amino acids. Germline V lookup: CDR1 MDHEN, CDR2 SYDVKM. Trimming at V came to 9 bases and at J to 2 bases, leaving 9 bases not matched to a gene. CDR3 in amino acids: CASLGLAGVQPYNEQFF. CDR3 coding DNA: TGTGCCAGTTTGGGACTAGCGGGAGTCCAACCCTACAATGAGCAGTTCTTC.

For the CDR3, the DNA is TGTGCCAGCAGAACTCAAGGGGGCATCATCCAAGAGACCCAGTACTTC. Amino acids: CASRTQGGIIQETQYF. This chain joins TRBV2 and TRBJ2-5, with TRBD1 matching over 7 bases. The CDR3 consists of 16 residues. Looked up from germline, CDR1 is SNHLY and CDR2 is FYNNEI. The ends lost 6 bases at V and 1 base at J; junction bases unmatched: 11.

V is TRBV2 and J is TRBJ2-7; the match to TRBD1 covers 7 bases. Germline CDR1 and CDR2: SNHLY and FYNNEI. This CDR3 contains 14 residues. V was pared by 7 bases and J by 2 bases, with 8 bases of the junction left unmatched. Written as DNA, the CDR3 is TGTGCCAGCACCTACCGGGACAGCGCCTACGAGCAGTACTTC. Protein product: CASTYRDSAYEQYF.

This sequence joins TRBV6-5 and TRBJ2-2, with TRBD2 identical over 7 bases. The CDR3 consists of 15 residues. V lost 7 bases to trimming and J lost 1 base; unmatched junction nucleotides: 6. Germline CDR1 reads MNHEY; CDR2 reads SVGAGI. This CDR3 is CASKFREGNTGELFF. The CDR3 DNA reads TGTGCCAGCAAATTCAGGGAGGGGAACACCGGGGAGCTGTTTTTT.

The chain has TRBV28 and TRBJ1-4; D is perhaps TRBD1 (5 bases). This CDR3 is built from 14 residues. Per germline, CDR1 MDHEN and CDR2 SYDVKM. Trimming took off 4 bases at V and 1 base at J, with 7 bases between the two ends. CDR3 sequence (DNA): TGTGCCAGCAGTTCCGACAGAACTAATGAAAAACTGTTTTTT. It codes for CASSSDRTNEKLFF. The whole variable domain, remainder taken from reference TRBV28 and TRBJ1-4, is DVKVTQSSRYLVKRTGEKVFLECVQDMDHENMFWYRQDPGLGLRLIYFSYDVKMKEKGDIPEGYSVSREKKERFSLILESASTNQTSMYLCASSSDRTNEKLFFGSGTQLSVL.

This chain joins TRBV7-4 and TRBJ2-7; 7 nucleotides agree with TRBD2. V dropped 3 bases and J dropped 3; count of bases not matched to a gene: 8. The CDR3 sequence is 15 residues long. Per germline, CDR1 SGHVT and CDR2 SQSDAQ. Here the CDR3 reads CASSFGRPGGYEQYF. Here the CDR3 DNA reads TGTGCCAGCAGCTTCGGACGGCCGGGGGGCTACGAGCAGTACTTC.

J is TRBJ1-2 and V is TRBV4-1; D might be TRBD1 (5 bases). V dropped 2 bases and J dropped 5 bases, with 15 bases sitting between them. This CDR3 contains 15 residues. Germline lookup yields CDR1 MGHRA and CDR2 YSYEKL. CDR3 protein: CASSQPLRGPYGYTF. Here the CDR3 DNA reads TGCGCCAGCAGCCAACCATTAAGGGGTCCTTATGGCTACACCTTC.

This clone was counted once. The V and J genes are TRBV30 and TRBJ1-1, with D hard to call. The CDR3 runs 13 residues. Germline-derived CDR1 and CDR2 are GTSNPN and SVGIG (reference sequence). The V end lost 1 base, the J end lost 1 base, and 7 bases lay between the germline ends. This chain's CDR3 is CAWSGHRNTEAFF. The DNA for the CDR3 is TGTGCCTGGAGTGGACACCGGAACACTGAAGCTTTCTTT.

This chain connects TRBV6-4 to TRBJ2-4; TRBD2 matches at 8 bases. The V segment lost 3 bases and the J segment 6 bases; nucleotides outside the gene matches: 1. The CDR3 has 13 amino acids. CDR1 and CDR2 (germline): MRHNA, SNTAGT. CDR3 in DNA: TGTGCCAGCAGTGAGCTAGCGGGAAACATTCAGTACTTC. Encoded protein: CASSELAGNIQYF.

The chain uses TRBV4-1 and TRBJ2-3; TRBD1 matches at 7 bases. The V segment lost 0 bases and the J segment 3 bases; nucleotides outside the gene matches: 3. This CDR3 contains 15 residues. CDR1 is MGHRA, CDR2 YSYEKL, per germline. The chain's CDR3 is CASSQEDRETDTQYF. Here the CDR3 DNA reads TGCGCCAGCAGCCAAGAAGACAGGGAGACAGATACGCAGTATTTT.

This sequence joins TRBV7-9 and TRBJ1-1; D is possibly TRBD1 (5 bases). The CDR3 extends over 14 amino acids. Germline CDR1 reads SEHNR; CDR2 reads FQNEAQ (reference sequence). V shed 3 bases and J shed 5 bases, with 13 bases lying between them. The CDR3 loop is CASSFSGRGTEAFF. CDR3 bases: TGTGCCAGCAGCTTTTCGGGTCGGGGGACTGAAGCTTTCTTT.

The chain combines TRBV6-5 with TRBJ2-1; no definite D call. The CDR3 is made up of 13 amino acids. Per germline, CDR1 MNHEY and CDR2 SVGAGI. V dropped 0 bases and J dropped 11 bases, with 11 bases sitting between them. CDR3 residues: CASSYSKSGKQFF. As DNA, the CDR3 is TGTGCCAGCAGTTACTCGAAGTCAGGAAAGCAGTTCTTC.

The V and J genes are TRBV4-1 and TRBJ1-2; 7 positions agree with TRBD1. This CDR3 spans 16 amino acids. V shed 0 bases and J 4 bases; nucleotides not matched to a gene: 8. In germline, CDR1 is MGHRA, CDR2 YSYEKL. CDR3 DNA sequence: TGCGCCAGCAGCCAAGAGAAGGCCAGGGGGAGCTATGGCTACACCTTC. The encoded protein is CASSQEKARGSYGYTF.

The chain employs TRBV2 and TRBJ2-5; 8 bases line up with TRBD1. This CDR3 is built from 14 residues. CDR1 and CDR2 (germline): SNHLY, FYNNEI. The V and J ends lost 6 bases and 5 bases, in that order; junction bases with no gene match: 8. The CDR3 loop is CASSGEDRVETQYF. The CDR3 DNA reads as TGTGCCAGCAGCGGCGAGGACAGGGTGGAGACCCAGTACTTC.

This clone turned up a few times. The chain combines TRBV18 with TRBJ2-7; D possibly corresponds to TRBD2 (5 bases). Trimming took off 3 bases at V and 0 bases at J, with 12 bases between the two ends. This CDR3 comprises 15 residues. From germline, CDR1 is KGHSH and CDR2 LQKENI. CDR3 in DNA: TGTGCCAGCTCACCCGGGCGGAGGAGCTCCTACGAGCAGTACTTC. Its translation: CASSPGRRSSYEQYF. Together with reference TRBV18 and TRBJ2-7, the CDR3 gives the full variable domain: NAGVMQNPRHLVRRRGQEARLRCSPMKGHSHVYWYRQLPEEGLKFMVYLQKENIIDESGMPKERFSAEFPKEGPSILRIQQVVRGDSAAYFCASSPGRRSSYEQYFGPGTRLTVT.

In this sample, this clone turned up once. Here the CDR3 reads CASSGLRGNTGELFF. The CDR3 DNA reads as TGTGCCAGCAGCGGCTTGCGGGGGAACACCGGGGAGCTGTTTTTT. The chain links TRBV11-2 to TRBJ2-2; D is possibly TRBD2 (6 bases). The CDR3 is made up of 15 amino acids. Germline V gene sequence: CDR1 SGHAT, CDR2 FQNNGV. The V end lost 5 bases, the J end lost 1 base, and 11 bases lay between the germline ends.

The chain joins TRBV28 to TRBJ2-2, with D unresolved. Germline CDR1 and CDR2: MDHEN and SYDVKM. The CDR3 runs to 13 residues. Trimming pared 2 bases from V and 8 bases from J, leaving 9 bases between. The CDR3 protein is CASSLLGPGELFF. As DNA, the CDR3 is TGTGCCAGCAGTTTACTTGGGCCTGGGGAGCTGTTTTTT.

The rearrangement joins TRBV7-8 to TRBJ2-2, with D unclear. CDR3 length equals 15 residues. Germline V gene lookup returns CDR1 SGHVS and CDR2 FQNEAQ. V was pared by 1 base and J by 1 base, with 7 bases between. For the CDR3, the DNA is TGTGCCAGCAGCTTAGACAGCCAGAACACCGGGGAGCTGTTTTTT. This codes for CASSLDSQNTGELFF.